This is a list of T cell receptor beta chains from one sample in a study of memory CD4+ T cells and cytomegalovirus serostatus. The table came from immunoSEQ multiplex PCR; TCRdb's copy has only in-frame clones and leaves some out. Of 56,000 or so clones listed, 80% are singletons. The sample was memory CD4+ T cells from blood. The receptors stem from an adult in good health and CMV-seronegative. Some clones in this sample may be carry-over from other donors' samples. Both conserved end residues are part of each CDR3. The order of the fields is clone size, V gene, J gene, D gene, CDR3 protein, CDR3 DNA. A D gene is named only where the DNA matches it firmly. The size field is filled for only some rows; it gives once, few, many or a size class.

>.|TRBV30|TRBJ1-3|.
CAWRDWGDGRSGNTIYF
TGTGCCTGGAGAGATTGGGGGGACGGCAGGTCTGGAAACACCATATATTTT
>.|TRBV27|TRBJ1-2|.
CASSSGPSPSGYTF
TGTGCCAGCAGTTCAGGGCCATCGCCCAGCGGCTACACCTTC
>.|TRBV5-6|TRBJ1-2|.
CASSLVGNYGYTF
TGTGCCAGCAGCTTGGTTGGGAACTATGGCTACACCTTC
>.|TRBV5-6|TRBJ2-1|TRBD2
CASSLWTSGRIDNEQFF
TGTGCCAGCAGCTTATGGACTAGCGGGAGGATAGACAATGAGCAGTTCTTC
>once|TRBV5-1|TRBJ1-2|.
CASSFDRIYGYTF
TGCGCCAGCAGCTTCGACAGAATCTATGGCTACACCTTC
>.|TRBV7-9|TRBJ2-3|.
CASSLGTQDADTQYF
TGTGCCAGCAGCTTAGGGACACAGGACGCAGATACGCAGTATTTT
>.|TRBV7-2|TRBJ1-4|TRBD1
CASSRQGGLNEKLFF
TGTGCCAGCAGCCGACAGGGGGGACTTAATGAAAAACTGTTTTTT
>.|TRBV7-2|TRBJ2-2|.
CASSLTLANTGELFF
TGTGCCAGCAGCTTGACCTTAGCGAACACCGGGGAGCTGTTTTTT
>.|TRBV19|TRBJ1-5|TRBD1
CASSTTGTGNQPQHF
TGTGCCAGTAGTACCACCGGGACAGGGAATCAGCCCCAGCATTTT
>.|TRBV6-5|TRBJ2-4|TRBD1
CASSSTGGKNIQYF
TGTGCCAGCAGTTCGACAGGGGGAAAAAACATTCAGTACTTC
>.|TRBV27|TRBJ2-3|TRBD2
CASSSRLAGGPKGDTQYF
TGTGCCAGCAGTTCCCGACTAGCGGGGGGACCAAAAGGGGATACGCAGTATTTT
>once|TRBV9|TRBJ2-7|TRBD2
CASSVGSSGTSYEQYF
TGTGCCAGCAGCGTCGGATCCAGCGGGACTTCCTACGAGCAGTACTTC
>.|TRBV13|TRBJ1-5|.
CASSMRGDQPQHF
TGTGCCAGCAGCATGAGGGGGGATCAGCCCCAGCATTTT
>.|TRBV7-2|TRBJ2-3|TRBD2
CASSLFGGGTTDTQYF
TGTGCCAGCAGCTTATTCGGGGGGGGAACCACAGATACGCAGTATTTT
>.|TRBV5-1|TRBJ2-3|TRBD2
CASSFESSGRATDTQYF
TGCGCCAGCAGCTTCGAATCTAGCGGGAGGGCCACAGATACGCAGTATTTT
>.|TRBV27|TRBJ1-5|TRBD1
CASSLQGVGQPQHF
TGTGCCAGCAGTTTACAGGGGGTTGGACAGCCCCAGCATTTT
>.|TRBV18|TRBJ2-7|.
CASSPWGKDYEQYF
TGTGCCAGCTCACCTTGGGGGAAAGACTACGAGCAGTACTTC
>.|TRBV18|TRBJ2-4|TRBD1
CASSPGQGAGTLNIQYF
TGTGCCAGCTCACCCGGACAGGGGGCGGGAACCCTAAACATTCAGTACTTC
>.|TRBV18|TRBJ1-2|TRBD1
CASSSGTGVPIRGYTF
TGTGCCAGCTCCTCCGGGACAGGGGTCCCGATTAGAGGCTACACCTTC
>once|TRBV27|TRBJ1-1|.
CASSLFPPGLGFMNTEAFF
TGTGCCAGCAGTTTATTCCCCCCGGGACTGGGGTTTATGAACACTGAAGCTTTCTTT
>.|TRBV10-3|TRBJ2-3|TRBD2
CASRGGGAADTQYF
TGTGCCAGCCGTGGCGGGGGGGCGGCAGATACGCAGTATTTT